Listed below are T cell receptor beta chains from one sample, sequenced in a study of PD-1 blockade in classical Hodgkin lymphoma. The method was immunoSEQ multiplex PCR; TCRdb's version includes in-frame clones alone and lacks a portion of them. The sample has more than 9,500 clones, approximately 79% seen once. The sample consisted of CD4+ T cells from blood, taken at baseline. The receptors here all came from a human donor with classical Hodgkin lymphoma. CDR3s include the opening cysteine and the closing phenylalanine or tryptophan. Each record gives: D gene, J gene, V gene, clone size, CDR3 protein, CDR3 DNA. The D gene is left open where the match is weak. Not every row has a clone size; where given, it reads once, few, many or a size class.

d_gene: .; j_gene: TRBJ2-7; v_gene: TRBV2; abundance: once; CDR3aa: CASSESRATAYEQYF; CDR3nt: TGTGCCAGCAGTGAGAGCAGGGCCACCGCTTACGAGCAGTACTTC
d_gene: .; j_gene: TRBJ1-5; v_gene: TRBV5-1; abundance: .; CDR3aa: CASRSGILGNQPQHF; CDR3nt: TGCGCCAGCAGGTCCGGTATACTAGGCAATCAGCCCCAGCATTTT
d_gene: .; j_gene: TRBJ2-4; v_gene: TRBV30; abundance: .; CDR3aa: CASQPGGGKNIQYF; CDR3nt: TGTGCCTCTCAACCCGGGGGTGGCAAAAACATTCAGTACTTC
d_gene: .; j_gene: TRBJ2-3; v_gene: TRBV19; abundance: .; CDR3aa: CASTDPGVRTDTQYF; CDR3nt: TGTGCCAGTACCGATCCAGGGGTTCGCACAGATACGCAGTATTTT
d_gene: TRBD1; j_gene: TRBJ2-2; v_gene: TRBV4-3; abundance: .; CDR3aa: CASSQYRGLSRGELFF; CDR3nt: TGCGCCAGCAGTCAGTACAGGGGGCTATCTCGGGGGGAGCTGTTTTTT
d_gene: .; j_gene: TRBJ2-5; v_gene: TRBV7-6; abundance: .; CDR3aa: CASSLGVLNYEETQYF; CDR3nt: TGTGCCAGCAGCTTAGGGGTACTAAACTATGAAGAGACCCAGTACTTC
d_gene: TRBD1; j_gene: TRBJ2-7; v_gene: TRBV5-1; abundance: .; CDR3aa: CASSLTRDRGYEQYF; CDR3nt: TGCGCCAGCAGCTTGACCCGGGACAGAGGCTACGAGCAGTACTTC
d_gene: TRBD1; j_gene: TRBJ1-1; v_gene: TRBV5-4; abundance: .; CDR3aa: CASSYGTADTEAFF; CDR3nt: TGTGCCAGCAGCTACGGGACAGCTGACACTGAAGCTTTCTTT
d_gene: .; j_gene: TRBJ2-2; v_gene: TRBV18; abundance: .; CDR3aa: CASSPTAIDNTGELFF; CDR3nt: TGTGCCAGCTCACCTACGGCCATAGACAACACCGGGGAGCTGTTTTTT
d_gene: .; j_gene: TRBJ2-3; v_gene: TRBV6-6; abundance: few; CDR3aa: CASSNGRDTDTQYF; CDR3nt: TGTGCCAGCAGTAACGGACGGGACACAGATACGCAGTATTTT
d_gene: .; j_gene: TRBJ1-5; v_gene: TRBV23-1; abundance: .; CDR3aa: CASSQLGASFGHSNQPQHF; CDR3nt: TGCGCCAGCAGTCAACTCGGGGCCTCGTTCGGACATAGCAATCAGCCCCAGCATTTT
d_gene: TRBD1; j_gene: TRBJ2-1; v_gene: TRBV29-1; abundance: .; CDR3aa: CSVAAGQGFEQFF; CDR3nt: TGCAGCGTAGCGGCAGGACAGGGTTTTGAGCAGTTCTTC
d_gene: .; j_gene: TRBJ2-7; v_gene: TRBV5-3; abundance: .; CDR3aa: CARRRRGTYEQYF; CDR3nt: TGTGCCAGAAGAAGGAGGGGTACCTACGAGCAGTACTTC
d_gene: .; j_gene: TRBJ2-2; v_gene: TRBV5-1; abundance: .; CDR3aa: CASSLEWGAGELFF; CDR3nt: TGCGCCAGCAGCTTGGAATGGGGAGCTGGGGAGCTGTTTTTT
d_gene: TRBD1; j_gene: TRBJ1-2; v_gene: TRBV19; abundance: .; CDR3aa: CASRGTGGGNYGYTF; CDR3nt: TGTGCCAGTAGGGGGACAGGGGGAGGAAACTATGGCTACACCTTC
d_gene: .; j_gene: TRBJ1-2; v_gene: TRBV5-4; abundance: .; CDR3aa: CASSPAGGSGYGYTF; CDR3nt: TGTGCCAGCAGCCCAGCGGGGGGATCGGGCTATGGCTACACCTTC
d_gene: .; j_gene: TRBJ2-3; v_gene: TRBV27; abundance: .; CDR3aa: CASSLRASSTDTQYF; CDR3nt: TGTGCCAGCAGTTTAAGAGCCTCTAGCACAGATACGCAGTATTTT
d_gene: .; j_gene: TRBJ1-5; v_gene: TRBV18; abundance: .; CDR3aa: CASSFRTGRQPQHF; CDR3nt: TGTGCCAGCTCATTCAGGACGGGTCGACAGCCCCAGCATTTT
d_gene: .; j_gene: TRBJ2-7; v_gene: TRBV5-6; abundance: few; CDR3aa: CASSPGPAYEQYF; CDR3nt: TGTGCCAGCAGCCCGGGACCTGCCTACGAGCAGTACTTC
d_gene: TRBD1; j_gene: TRBJ2-7; v_gene: TRBV5-4; abundance: .; CDR3aa: CASSPWTGGTEQYF; CDR3nt: TGTGCCAGCAGCCCGTGGACAGGGGGCACCGAGCAGTACTTC
d_gene: .; j_gene: TRBJ2-3; v_gene: TRBV7-9; abundance: .; CDR3aa: CASSFWSGWFTDTQYF; CDR3nt: TGTGCCAGCAGCTTTTGGTCTGGTTGGTTCACAGATACGCAGTATTTT
d_gene: .; j_gene: TRBJ1-5; v_gene: TRBV15; abundance: .; CDR3aa: CATSRESAGYSNQPQHF; CDR3nt: TGTGCCACCAGCAGAGAGTCGGCAGGTTATAGCAATCAGCCCCAGCATTTT
d_gene: .; j_gene: TRBJ2-1; v_gene: TRBV7-8; abundance: .; CDR3aa: CASSSDRSSYNEQFF; CDR3nt: TGTGCCAGCAGCTCGGACCGGAGCTCCTACAATGAGCAGTTCTTC
d_gene: .; j_gene: TRBJ2-7; v_gene: TRBV7-8; abundance: .; CDR3aa: CASSLAPMGEQYF; CDR3nt: TGTGCCAGCAGCTTAGCGCCGATGGGCGAGCAGTACTTC
d_gene: TRBD1; j_gene: TRBJ1-2; v_gene: TRBV7-2; abundance: .; CDR3aa: CASSLMGTGGNYGYTF; CDR3nt: TGTGCCAGCAGCTTAATGGGGACAGGGGGTAACTATGGCTACACCTTC
d_gene: .; j_gene: TRBJ2-3; v_gene: TRBV9; abundance: .; CDR3aa: CASSVFPGASTDTQYF; CDR3nt: TGTGCCAGCAGCGTATTCCCAGGGGCTAGCACAGATACGCAGTATTTT
d_gene: .; j_gene: TRBJ2-6; v_gene: TRBV28; abundance: .; CDR3aa: CASSGSGTLGANVLTF; CDR3nt: TGTGCCAGCAGTGGATCCGGGACACTAGGGGCCAACGTCCTGACTTTC
d_gene: .; j_gene: TRBJ2-2; v_gene: TRBV7-6; abundance: .; CDR3aa: CASSSATDTNTGELFF; CDR3nt: TGTGCCAGCAGCTCAGCGACAGACACGAACACCGGGGAGCTGTTTTTT
d_gene: TRBD1; j_gene: TRBJ1-3; v_gene: TRBV7-9; abundance: few; CDR3aa: CASSKGQGIGNTIYF; CDR3nt: TGTGCCAGCAGCAAGGGACAGGGTATAGGAAACACCATATATTTT
d_gene: .; j_gene: TRBJ2-1; v_gene: TRBV7-7; abundance: .; CDR3aa: CASSPRGAGYNEQFF; CDR3nt: TGTGCTAGCAGCCCCCGGGGGGCGGGGTACAATGAGCAGTTCTTC
d_gene: TRBD2; j_gene: TRBJ2-3; v_gene: TRBV11-3; abundance: once; CDR3aa: CASSSTSAITTQYF; CDR3nt: TGTGCCAGCAGCTCTACTAGCGCTATTACAACGCAGTATTTT
d_gene: TRBD2; j_gene: TRBJ2-2; v_gene: TRBV7-9; abundance: .; CDR3aa: CASTPSGLAGTGELFF; CDR3nt: TGTGCCAGCACTCCGTCGGGACTAGCGGGGACCGGGGAGCTGTTTTTT
d_gene: TRBD2; j_gene: TRBJ2-7; v_gene: TRBV5-4; abundance: once; CDR3aa: CASSLSRSSGVGEQYF; CDR3nt: TGTGCCAGCAGCTTAAGTAGGTCTAGCGGGGTTGGCGAGCAGTACTTC
d_gene: .; j_gene: TRBJ1-2; v_gene: TRBV5-1; abundance: .; CDR3aa: CASSPRAANYGYTF; CDR3nt: TGCGCCAGCAGCCCCAGGGCGGCTAACTATGGCTACACCTTC
d_gene: TRBD1; j_gene: TRBJ1-1; v_gene: TRBV6-1; abundance: .; CDR3aa: CASTTTGGTEAFF; CDR3nt: TGTGCCAGCACAACAACAGGGGGCACTGAAGCTTTCTTT
d_gene: .; j_gene: TRBJ1-1; v_gene: TRBV10-1; abundance: .; CDR3aa: CASSDGISLEAFF; CDR3nt: TGCGCCAGCAGTGATGGGATTTCCCTAGAAGCTTTCTTT
d_gene: .; j_gene: TRBJ1-6; v_gene: TRBV5-1; abundance: few; CDR3aa: CASSLTDNNSPLHF; CDR3nt: TGCGCCAGCAGCTTGACGGATAATAATTCACCCCTCCACTTT
d_gene: .; j_gene: TRBJ2-2; v_gene: TRBV10-3; abundance: .; CDR3aa: CAISDITGELFF; CDR3nt: TGTGCCATCAGTGATATCACCGGGGAGCTGTTTTTT
d_gene: .; j_gene: TRBJ2-1; v_gene: TRBV6-5; abundance: .; CDR3aa: CASSSWSADTYNEQFF; CDR3nt: TGTGCCAGCAGTTCTTGGTCGGCGGACACCTACAATGAGCAGTTCTTC
d_gene: .; j_gene: TRBJ2-7; v_gene: TRBV27; abundance: .; CDR3aa: CASSLQGPYALDSYEQYF; CDR3nt: TGTGCCAGCAGTCTACAGGGACCCTACGCACTCGACTCCTACGAGCAGTACTTC
d_gene: .; j_gene: TRBJ1-4; v_gene: TRBV6-4; abundance: .; CDR3aa: CASRLDSGNEKLFF; CDR3nt: TGTGCCAGCAGACTAGACAGTGGCAATGAAAAACTGTTTTTT
d_gene: .; j_gene: TRBJ1-1; v_gene: TRBV7-8; abundance: .; CDR3aa: CASSPFRFPGNTEAFF; CDR3nt: TGTGCCAGCAGCCCCTTCAGGTTCCCGGGGAACACTGAAGCTTTCTTT
d_gene: .; j_gene: TRBJ1-3; v_gene: TRBV2; abundance: few; CDR3aa: CASSRNTIYF; CDR3nt: TGTGCCAGCAGCCGGAACACCATATATTTT
d_gene: .; j_gene: TRBJ2-7; v_gene: TRBV7-2; abundance: .; CDR3aa: CASSLGATKTYEQYF; CDR3nt: TGTGCCAGCAGCTTAGGGGCTACAAAAACCTACGAGCAGTACTTC
d_gene: TRBD1; j_gene: TRBJ1-2; v_gene: TRBV9; abundance: .; CDR3aa: CASSTRQGNYGYTF; CDR3nt: TGTGCCAGCAGCACACGACAGGGCAACTATGGCTACACCTTC
d_gene: TRBD1; j_gene: TRBJ1-2; v_gene: TRBV7-3; abundance: .; CDR3aa: CASSPSAGGNYGYTF; CDR3nt: TGTGCCAGCAGCCCCTCGGCAGGGGGAAACTATGGCTACACCTTC
d_gene: .; j_gene: TRBJ1-4; v_gene: TRBV9; abundance: .; CDR3aa: CASTPSETNEKLFF; CDR3nt: TGTGCCAGCACCCCCAGTGAAACTAATGAAAAACTGTTTTTT
d_gene: TRBD1; j_gene: TRBJ1-6; v_gene: TRBV6-6; abundance: .; CDR3aa: CASSPRTGQNSPLHF; CDR3nt: TGTGCCAGCAGTCCCCGGACAGGCCAAAATTCACCCCTCCACTTT
d_gene: .; j_gene: TRBJ1-5; v_gene: TRBV6-1; abundance: .; CDR3aa: CASSDSLSNQPQHF; CDR3nt: TGTGCCAGCAGTGACAGTTTGAGCAATCAGCCCCAGCATTTT